One sample yielded the 6 T cell receptor beta chains listed below, sequenced in a study of blood T cell repertoires in COVID-19. Sequencing used immunoSEQ multiplex PCR; TCRdb keeps in-frame clones, though not all of them. The sample lists under 200,000 clones, around 83% occurring once. The sample taken for sequencing was PBMCs or T cells enriched from blood (not recorded which). These receptor sequences come from a woman aged 25 to 45 who had been exposed to COVID-19.

This chain connects TRBV6-5 to TRBJ2-5; D is undetermined. This CDR3 region has 13 residues. Germline-derived CDR1 and CDR2 are MNHEY and SVGAGI. V was shortened by 8 bases and J by 3 bases, with 13 bases between the two germline ends. The CDR3 DNA is TGTGCCAGCGTGTTGAGGTTAAAAGAGACCCAGTACTTC. This encodes CASVLRLKETQYF.

This clone has only one observation. The chain joins TRBV27 to TRBJ1-1, with 7 positions matching TRBD1. Trimming took 6 bases from V and 7 from J; bases not matched to a gene: 8. CDR3 length equals 13 residues. Per the germline V gene, CDR1 is MNHEY and CDR2 is SMNVEV (reference sequence). The CDR3 sequence is CASRQGQLGEAFF. The CDR3 DNA sequence: TGTGCCAGCAGACAGGGACAGCTGGGTGAAGCTTTCTTT.

The chain is built from TRBV19 and TRBJ2-7, with TRBD2 as a possible D gene (7 bases). Trimming took 1 base from V and 3 from J, leaving 13 bases between them. This CDR3 is 15 amino acids long. The germline gives CDR1 LNHDA, CDR2 SQIVND (reference sequence). The CDR3 coding sequence is TGTGCCAGTAGTATAGGGGGGGGCTCGAGCTACGAGCAGTACTTC. It yields the protein CASSIGGGSSYEQYF.

The chain combines TRBV6-1 with TRBJ1-5; 9 bases align to TRBD1. The V segment lost 4 bases and the J segment 4 bases; nucleotides outside the gene matches: 11. This CDR3 region has 17 residues. Germline V gives CDR1 MNHNS, CDR2 SASEGT. This chain's CDR3 is CASSGGYRGQYNQPQHF. Here the CDR3 DNA reads TGTGCCAGCAGTGGAGGTTACAGGGGGCAATATAATCAGCCCCAGCATTTT.

The chain uses TRBV6-5 and TRBJ1-5; weak D call: TRBD1 (5 bases). The CDR3 sequence is 15 residues long. Deletions cut 6 bases from V and 4 bases from J, with 16 bases between. The V gene's germline CDR1 is MNHEY and CDR2 SVGAGI. The CDR3 is CASSAGGGPNQPQHF. The CDR3, as DNA: TGTGCCAGCAGCGCGGGGGGGGGTCCGAATCAGCCCCAGCATTTT.

This chain connects TRBV9 to TRBJ2-5; 9 positions agree with TRBD2. Germline assignment: CDR1 SGDLS and CDR2 YYNGEE. The CDR3 consists of 14 residues. Losses at the gene ends were 2 bases for V and 5 bases for J; bases not matched to a gene: 4. The CDR3 loop is CASSVGTSSETQYF. CDR3 coding DNA: TGTGCCAGCAGCGTCGGGACTAGCTCGGAGACCCAGTACTTC.